This TCR beta chain was obtained from a study of blood T cells in healthy people across ages. Unmatched junction bases numbered 12, after V lost 5 bases and J lost 13 bases. Germline CDR1 reads DFQATT; CDR2 reads SNEGSKA (reference sequence). The CDR3 has 12 amino acids. A second PCR, run for roughly 7 to 11 cycles, used a sample-barcoded 5' primer plus a J-beta primer mix. From each sample, at least 2.5 million paired-end reads containing CDR3 were obtained. TCRdb itself ran the 5' RACE reads through MiXCR, one entry per CDR3 protein. This table has 1,500,000 or so distinct CDR3 sequences, 42% appearing once.

The sequence came from a woman aged 18 to 35 in good health. V gene TRBV20-1 combines with J gene TRBJ1-1; 8 bases fit TRBD1. What was sequenced was blood. The CDR3 nucleotides read TGCAGTGCTGAAGGACAGGGAAGCATGGTTTTCTTT. It specifies CSAEGQGSMVFF.